The 30 T cell receptor beta chains below all came from one sample that was sequenced in a study of T cell responses to AZD1222 COVID-19 vaccine. Profiled with immunoSEQ multiplex PCR; TCRdb holds only in-frame clones, not every one. Among 92,000 or so clones, roughly nine tenths were seen once, and the ten largest hold under 2%. The sample in question was peripheral blood, obtained on day 0 of AZD1222 vaccination. The receptors stem from an adult in good health.

This clone was counted a single time. In nucleotides, the CDR3 is TGTGCCAGCAGCCCCGGGACAGGGTATTCACCCCTCCACTTT. Translating it yields CASSPGTGYSPLHF. The chain is built from TRBV7-6 and TRBJ1-6, with 9 bases that match TRBD1. The ends lost 5 bases at V and 8 bases at J; junction bases unmatched: 4. This CDR3 comprises 14 residues. Germline CDR1 SGHVS, CDR2 FNYEAQ. The variable domain in full, completed from reference TRBV7-6 and TRBJ1-6, reads GAGVSQSPRYKVTKRGQDVALRCDPISGHVSLYWYRQALGQGPEFLTYFNYEAQQDKSGLPNDRFSAERPEGSISTLTIQRTEQRDSAMYRCASSPGTGYSPLHFGNGTRLTVT.

The sample holds one count of this clone. This chain connects TRBV3-1 (or the pseudogene TRBV3-2) to TRBJ2-1, with 12 bases that match TRBD2. This CDR3 region has 14 residues. Germline V CDR1 and CDR2: LGHDT, YNNKEL (reference sequence). V trimming: 4 bases; J trimming: 15 bases; junction bases outside the gene matches: 10. Here the CDR3 reads CASSPGLAGSGPFF. Here the CDR3 DNA reads TGTGCCAGCAGCCCTGGACTAGCGGGGTCAGGTCCGTTCTTC.

This chain joins TRBV5-1 and TRBJ2-2, with D possibly being TRBD1 (5 bases). V lost 6 bases and J lost 5, with 14 bases in between. CDR1 is SGHRS and CDR2 is YFSETQ in the germline V gene. This CDR3 has 14 residues. In DNA, the CDR3 is TGCGCCAGCACAGGACAAGTCGAGACCGGGGAGCTGTTTTTT. Amino acids: CASTGQVETGELFF.

The chain has TRBV7-9 and TRBJ2-7; TRBD2 might be the D (5 bases). The CDR3 extends over 12 amino acids. The ends were cut back, 7 bases at V and 2 bases at J, with 9 bases in the middle. CDR1 is SEHNR, CDR2 FQNEAQ, per germline (reference sequence). The CDR3 sequence: CASTRGTYEQYF. DNA for the CDR3: TGTGCCAGCACCCGAGGGACCTACGAGCAGTACTTC.

This clone was recorded once. V usage is TRBV19 and J usage is TRBJ1-2; possible D gene TRBD1, 6 bases. The germline V gene encodes CDR1 LNHDA and CDR2 SQIVND (reference sequence). Trimming shortened V by 3 bases and J by 2 bases, and 10 bases separated the two germline ends. CDR3 length: 14 residues. In DNA, the CDR3 is TGTGCCAGTAGTATTGACAGGTTCAACTATGGCTACACCTTC. Translating it yields CASSIDRFNYGYTF. The variable domain in full, completed from reference TRBV19 and TRBJ1-2, reads DGGITQSPKYLFRKEGQNVTLSCEQNLNHDAMYWYRQDPGQGLRLIYYSQIVNDFQKGDIAEGYSVSREKKESFPLTVTSAQKNPTAFYLCASSIDRFNYGYTFGSGTRLTVV.

The chain joins TRBV10-3 to TRBJ1-3; D not resolved. The V gene lost 3 bases and the J gene lost 0 bases, with 3 bases spanning the gap. CDR1 and CDR2 from the germline V gene are ENHRY and SYGVKD. The CDR3 is 13 residues long. The CDR3 DNA follows: TGTGCCATCAGTGATAACTCTGGAAACACCATATATTTT. Amino acids: CAISDNSGNTIYF.

The rearrangement links TRBV2 to TRBJ1-4, with 7 positions matching TRBD1. The length of the CDR3 is 14 residues. The germline gives CDR1 SNHLY, CDR2 FYNNEI. The ends lost 5 bases at V and 7 bases at J; junction bases unmatched: 7. The CDR3 spells CASSLQGLGEKLFF. CDR3 coding DNA: TGTGCCAGCAGTTTACAGGGGTTAGGTGAAAAACTGTTTTTT.

The genes are TRBV5-5 and TRBJ1-4; the D gene is possibly TRBD1 (5 bases). V was trimmed by 4 bases and J by 7 bases, leaving 17 bases between them. CDR1 is SGHKS and CDR2 is YYEKEE in the germline V gene (reference sequence). The CDR3 extends over 15 amino acids. The CDR3 sequence: CASSPPGRGSEKLFF. The CDR3 DNA follows: TGTGCCAGCAGCCCGCCCGGGAGGGGAAGTGAAAAACTGTTTTTT.

V gene TRBV5-6 combines with J gene TRBJ1-1, with a possible D match to TRBD1 (6 bases). In germline, CDR1 is SGHDT, CDR2 YYEEEE. This CDR3 has 14 residues. V was clipped by 4 bases and J by 4 bases, with 14 bases between them. CDR3 amino acids: CASSRWQGFTEAFF. CDR3 sequence (DNA): TGTGCCAGCAGCCGATGGCAGGGGTTCACTGAAGCTTTCTTT. The full variable domain, in which reference TRBV5-6 and TRBJ1-1 provide the parts outside the CDR3, is DAGVTQSPTHLIKTRGQQVTLRCSPKSGHDTVSWYQQALGQGPQFIFQYYEEEERQRGNFPDRFSGHQFPNYSSELNVNALLLGDSALYLCASSRWQGFTEAFFGQGTRLTVV.

The rearrangement links TRBV2 to TRBJ1-5; D remains ambiguous. The germline V gene has CDR1 SNHLY and CDR2 FYNNEI. The CDR3 runs to 15 residues. With 7 bases removed from V and 0 bases from J, the gap between germline ends came to 13 bases. The CDR3 coding sequence is TGTGCCAGCACCCTAACACCTTATAGCAATCAGCCCCAGCATTTT. Its translation: CASTLTPYSNQPQHF.

The rearrangement links TRBV19 to TRBJ2-7, with 10 bases matching TRBD1. CDR3 length: 15 residues. Germline CDR1 reads LNHDA; CDR2 reads SQIVND (reference sequence). The trim removed 6 bases at V and 6 bases at J, leaving 11 bases unmatched. CDR3 residues: CASSQGDRGFFEQYF. CDR3 coding DNA: TGTGCCAGTAGCCAGGGGGACAGGGGTTTCTTCGAGCAGTACTTC.

The count of this clone is one. The gene calls are TRBV7-3 and TRBJ2-3; a weak D match, TRBD1 (5 bases). Germline CDR1 and CDR2: SGHTA and FQGTGA. V lost 1 base to trimming and J lost 5 bases, with 7 bases between them. The CDR3 spans 13 residues. The CDR3 coding sequence is TGTGCCAGCAGCTTAATGCAGGGAGATACGCAGTATTTT. This sequence encodes CASSLMQGDTQYF.

This clone turned up a few times. Here the CDR3 reads CASRNNYGYTF. CDR3 coding DNA: TGTGCCAGTAGAAATAACTATGGCTACACCTTC. The V call is TRBV19, the J call TRBJ1-2; D is unclear. The CDR3 contains 11 residues. Looked up from germline, CDR1 is LNHDA and CDR2 is SQIVND (reference sequence). V gave up 6 bases and J gave up 1 base, with 3 bases separating them.

The CDR3 spells CASSKPQIRRGGTEAFF. CDR3 DNA sequence: TGTGCCAGCAGCAAGCCCCAGATCCGGCGAGGGGGGACTGAAGCTTTCTTT. J is TRBJ1-1 and V is TRBV21-1. TRBV21-1 is a listed pseudogene. The CDR3 covers 17 residues.

In this sample, this clone turned up once. This chain joins TRBV5-1 and TRBJ2-7; 8 nucleotides match TRBD1. Per germline, CDR1 SGHRS and CDR2 YFSETQ. There are 15 residues in the CDR3. V shed 4 bases, J shed 3 bases, and the junction held 9 bases outside the gene matches. This CDR3 reads CASSPTGQVDYEQYF. The DNA for the CDR3 is TGCGCCAGCAGCCCCACGGGACAGGTAGACTACGAGCAGTACTTC.

V usage is TRBV24-1 and J usage is TRBJ2-2, with 7 bases matching TRBD2. After removal of 1 base from V and 8 bases from J, the junction contained 0 bases not matched to a gene. Germline V gene data show CDR1 as KGHDR and CDR2 as SFDVKD. The CDR3 consists of 13 residues. The CDR3 spells CATSDFGRGELFF. In DNA, the CDR3 is TGTGCCACCAGTGATTTCGGGAGGGGGGAGCTGTTTTTT.

The V call is TRBV6-4, the J call TRBJ2-1; 8 bases are shared with TRBD2. Trimming at V came to 4 bases and at J to 4 bases, leaving 6 bases not matched to a gene. The CDR3 length is 15 residues. Germline loops: CDR1 MRHNA, CDR2 SNTAGT. The CDR3 region has the DNA TGTGCCAGCAGTGTATTAGCGGGGAGTTACAATGAGCAGTTCTTC. Its protein is CASSVLAGSYNEQFF.

This clone has only one observation. The same CDR3 also results from other DNA sequences found in this sample. This sequence joins TRBV30 and TRBJ1-5, with TRBD1 identical over 8 bases. CDR3 length equals 14 residues. The trim removed 1 base at V and 4 bases at J, leaving 3 bases unmatched. Germline V CDR1 and CDR2: GTSNPN, SVGIG (reference sequence). The CDR3 bases are TGTGCCTGGAGTGGGACAGGGCTTAATCAGCCCCAGCATTTT. Its protein is CAWSGTGLNQPQHF.

The V gene is TRBV15, the J gene TRBJ1-2, with a tentative D call TRBD1 (5 bases). V lost 1 base, J lost 10 bases, and 13 bases lay in between. This CDR3 region has 13 residues. Germline V gene data show CDR1 as LNHNV and CDR2 as YYDKDF (reference sequence). The CDR3 reads CATSRGTNTDYTF. The CDR3 region has the DNA TGTGCCACCAGCAGAGGGACAAATACAGACTACACCTTC.

V and J are TRBV11-2 and TRBJ1-3; 9 bases are a match to TRBD1. The CDR3 is 14 residues long. Germline CDR1 and CDR2: SGHAT and FQNNGV. With V trimmed by 7 bases and J by 3 bases, 4 bases remained unmatched. In DNA, the CDR3 is TGTGCCAGCAACAGGGGGCTTGGTGGAAACACCATATATTTT. It yields the protein CASNRGLGGNTIYF.

The chain has TRBV7-9 and TRBJ1-1; D unresolved. CDR3 size: 13 residues. Looked up from germline, CDR1 is SEHNR and CDR2 is FQNEAQ (reference sequence). The V end lost 6 bases, the J end lost 1 base, and 9 bases lay between the germline ends. CDR3 nucleotide sequence: TGTGCCAGCAGTTGGACGGAGAACACTGAAGCTTTCTTT. Its translation: CASSWTENTEAFF.

The V gene is TRBV7-9, the J gene TRBJ1-2; the D gene is possibly TRBD1 (5 bases). Deletions cut 7 bases from V and 2 bases from J, with 11 bases between. The CDR3 totals 13 residues. Looked up from germline, CDR1 is SEHNR and CDR2 is FQNEAQ (reference sequence). For the CDR3, the DNA is TGTGCCAGCACCTGGGGGATGAACTATGGCTACACCTTC. Its protein is CASTWGMNYGYTF.

The chain combines TRBV7-2 with TRBJ2-7; possibly TRBD2 for D (5 bases). The CDR3 runs to 13 residues. The germline V and J ends were trimmed by 5 bases and 2 bases, with 10 bases remaining between them. CDR1 is SGHTA, CDR2 FQGNSA, per germline. CDR3 DNA: TGTGCCAGCAGCCTATTGGGAGCCTACGAGCAGTACTTC. This translates into CASSLLGAYEQYF.

This clone was detected a few times. The genes are TRBV7-9 and TRBJ1-2; 8 bases match TRBD1. This CDR3 is 14 amino acids long. Per germline, CDR1 SEHNR and CDR2 FQNEAQ (reference sequence). V shed 7 bases and J 7 bases; nucleotides not matched to a gene: 11. The CDR3 DNA reads as TGTGCCAGCACCCCCTGGGAGGACAGGGTTGGCTACACCTTC. Its translation is CASTPWEDRVGYTF. The whole variable domain, filled in from reference TRBV7-9 and TRBJ1-2, reads DTGVSQNPRHKITKRGQNVTFRCDPISEHNRLYWYRQTLGQGPEFLTYFQNEAQLEKSRLLSDRFSAERPKGSFSTLEIQRTEQGDSAMYLCASTPWEDRVGYTFGSGTRLTVV.

This chain joins TRBV5-1 and TRBJ1-3; 8 nucleotides agree with TRBD1. The CDR3 runs 14 residues. V lost 4 bases to trimming and J lost 4 bases; unmatched junction nucleotides: 4. The germline V gene encodes CDR1 SGHRS and CDR2 YFSETQ. The CDR3 sequence: CASSLRDRGNTIYF. Here the CDR3 DNA reads TGCGCCAGCAGCCTCAGGGACAGGGGAAACACCATATATTTT.

The chain has TRBV28 and TRBJ1-5; TRBD1 matches 8 bases. V was pared by 8 bases and J by 0 bases, with 12 bases of the junction left unmatched. CDR1 and CDR2 (germline): MDHEN, SYDVKM. This CDR3 contains 17 residues. CDR3: CASRDRGLTYSNQPQHF. CDR3 bases: TGTGCCAGCCGCGACAGGGGCCTTACCTATAGCAATCAGCCCCAGCATTTT.

V usage is TRBV7-6 and J usage is TRBJ1-1; 7 bases fit TRBD1. CDR1 is SGHVS and CDR2 is FNYEAQ in the germline V gene. The length of the CDR3 is 15 residues. V shed 5 bases, J shed 0 bases, and the junction held 6 bases outside the gene matches. In DNA, the CDR3 is TGTGCCAGCAGCAAGGGGGCTCGGATGAACACTGAAGCTTTCTTT. As protein: CASSKGARMNTEAFF.

The chain combines TRBV18 with TRBJ2-7, with D possibly matching TRBD1 (6 bases). Germline lookup yields CDR1 KGHSH and CDR2 LQKENI. CDR3 size: 15 residues. Deletions cut 2 bases from V and 0 bases from J, with 11 bases between. The CDR3 coding sequence is TGTGCCAGCTCACCAGGTCGGACAGTCTCCTACGAGCAGTACTTC. It specifies CASSPGRTVSYEQYF.

V usage is TRBV29-1 and J usage is TRBJ1-6, with D perhaps matching TRBD1 (5 bases). V gave up 7 bases and J gave up 3 bases, with 10 bases separating them. CDR1 is SQVTM, CDR2 ANQGSEA, per germline. There are 13 residues in the CDR3. The CDR3 is CSAAQDYNSPLHF. CDR3 sequence (DNA): TGCAGCGCTGCACAGGACTATAATTCACCCCTCCACTTT.

The V call is TRBV10-2, the J call TRBJ2-3; 7 positions agree with TRBD2. This CDR3 comprises 15 residues. V lost 3 bases and J lost 1; bases outside the gene matches: 4. The germline gives CDR1 WSHSY, CDR2 SAAADI. The CDR3 region is CASSDASGGTDTQYF. The CDR3 nucleotides are TGCGCCAGCAGTGACGCTAGCGGAGGCACAGATACGCAGTATTTT.